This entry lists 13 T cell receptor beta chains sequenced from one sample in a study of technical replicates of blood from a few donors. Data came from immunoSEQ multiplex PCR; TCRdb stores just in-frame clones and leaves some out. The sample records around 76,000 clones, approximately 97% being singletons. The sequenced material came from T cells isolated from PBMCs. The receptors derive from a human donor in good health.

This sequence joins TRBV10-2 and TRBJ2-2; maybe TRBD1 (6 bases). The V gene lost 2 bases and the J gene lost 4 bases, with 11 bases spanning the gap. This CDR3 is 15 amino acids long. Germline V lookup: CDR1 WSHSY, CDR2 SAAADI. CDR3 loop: CASSEGQRITGELFF. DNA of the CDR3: TGCGCCAGCAGTGAGGGACAGCGAATCACCGGGGAGCTGTTTTTT.

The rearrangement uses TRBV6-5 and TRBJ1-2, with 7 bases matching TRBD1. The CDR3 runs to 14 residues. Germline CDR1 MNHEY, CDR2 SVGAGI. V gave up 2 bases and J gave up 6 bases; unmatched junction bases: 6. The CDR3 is CASSYERGRDGYTF. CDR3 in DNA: TGTGCCAGCAGTTACGAGAGGGGGCGAGATGGCTACACCTTC.

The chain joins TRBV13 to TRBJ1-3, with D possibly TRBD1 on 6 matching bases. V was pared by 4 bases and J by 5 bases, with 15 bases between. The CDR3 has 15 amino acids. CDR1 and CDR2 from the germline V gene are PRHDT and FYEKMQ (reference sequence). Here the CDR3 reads CASSSSGTRRNTIYF. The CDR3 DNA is TGTGCCAGCAGCTCAAGCGGGACACGAAGAAACACCATATATTTT.

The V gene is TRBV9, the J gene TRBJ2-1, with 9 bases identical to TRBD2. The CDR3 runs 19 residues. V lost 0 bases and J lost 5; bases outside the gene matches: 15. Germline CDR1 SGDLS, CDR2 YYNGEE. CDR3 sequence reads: CASSVGQRGASFSDNEQFF. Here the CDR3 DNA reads TGTGCCAGCAGCGTAGGCCAGCGGGGGGCCTCCTTTTCAGACAATGAGCAGTTCTTC.

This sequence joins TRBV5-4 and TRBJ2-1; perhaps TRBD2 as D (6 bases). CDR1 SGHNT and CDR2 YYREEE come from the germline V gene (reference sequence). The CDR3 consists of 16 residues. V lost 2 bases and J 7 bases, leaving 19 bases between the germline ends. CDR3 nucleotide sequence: TGTGCCAGCAGCTTTTCGGAGGGGTCCGGGTGGAATGAGCAGTTCTTC. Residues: CASSFSEGSGWNEQFF.

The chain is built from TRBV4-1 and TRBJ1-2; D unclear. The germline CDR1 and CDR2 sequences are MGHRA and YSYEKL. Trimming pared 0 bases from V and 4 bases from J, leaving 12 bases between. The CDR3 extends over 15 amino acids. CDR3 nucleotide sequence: TGCGCCAGCAGCCAAGATCCGGGGATGGCCTATGGCTACACCTTC. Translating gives CASSQDPGMAYGYTF.

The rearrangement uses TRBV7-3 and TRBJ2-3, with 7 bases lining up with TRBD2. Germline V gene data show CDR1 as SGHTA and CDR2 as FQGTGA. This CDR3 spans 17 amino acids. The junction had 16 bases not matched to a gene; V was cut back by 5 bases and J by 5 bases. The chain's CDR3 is CASSPTVLAGDGDTQYF. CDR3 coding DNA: TGTGCCAGCAGCCCGACCGTCCTGGCGGGGGATGGAGATACGCAGTATTTT.

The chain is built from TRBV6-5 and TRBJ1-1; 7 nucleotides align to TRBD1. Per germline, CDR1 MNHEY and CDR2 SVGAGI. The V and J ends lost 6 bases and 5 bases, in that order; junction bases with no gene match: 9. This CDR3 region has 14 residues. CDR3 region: CASRTTAGGTEAFF. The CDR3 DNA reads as TGTGCCAGCAGAACTACCGCAGGGGGGACTGAAGCTTTCTTT.

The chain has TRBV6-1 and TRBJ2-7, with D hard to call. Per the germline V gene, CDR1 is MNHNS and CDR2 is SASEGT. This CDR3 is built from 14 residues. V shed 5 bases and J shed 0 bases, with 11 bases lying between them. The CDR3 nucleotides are TGTGCCAGCAGTACCGACATTCTCTCCTACGAGCAGTACTTC. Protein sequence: CASSTDILSYEQYF.

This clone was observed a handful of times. The CDR3 nucleotides read TGTGCCAGCAGTGGAGGGGGGGCGACCTCCTACGAGCAGTACTTC. Residues: CASSGGGATSYEQYF. The chain links TRBV2 to TRBJ2-7; weak D call: TRBD2 (7 bases). The CDR3 runs to 15 residues. The germline V gene encodes CDR1 SNHLY and CDR2 FYNNEI. V gave up 4 bases and J gave up 0 bases, with 13 bases separating them.

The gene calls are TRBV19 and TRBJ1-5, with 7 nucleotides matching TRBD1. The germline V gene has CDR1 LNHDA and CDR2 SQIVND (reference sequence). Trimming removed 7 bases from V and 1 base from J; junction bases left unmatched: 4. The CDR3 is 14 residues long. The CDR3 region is CASIKTGSNQPQHF. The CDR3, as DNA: TGTGCCAGTATAAAGACAGGGAGCAATCAGCCCCAGCATTTT.

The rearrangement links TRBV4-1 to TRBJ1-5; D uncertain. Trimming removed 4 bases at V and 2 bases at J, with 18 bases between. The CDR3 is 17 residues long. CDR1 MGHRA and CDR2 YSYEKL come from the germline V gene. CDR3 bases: TGCGCCAGCAGCCGAGAGACGGGTTTCTCAGGCAATCAGCCCCAGCATTTT. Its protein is CASSRETGFSGNQPQHF.

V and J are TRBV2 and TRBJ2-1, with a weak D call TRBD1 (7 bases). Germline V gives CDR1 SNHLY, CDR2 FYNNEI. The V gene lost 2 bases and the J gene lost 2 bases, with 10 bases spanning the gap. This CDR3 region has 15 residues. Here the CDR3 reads CASSEFRGAYNEQFF. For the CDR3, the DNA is TGTGCCAGCAGTGAATTCAGGGGGGCCTACAATGAGCAGTTCTTC.